A single sample is the source of the 31 T cell receptor beta chains below, sequenced in a study of T cells in Graves' hyperthyroidism and ophthalmopathy. TCR beta CDR3 regions were amplified from RNA transcripts. When the TCR CDR3 underwent first-round RT-PCR, the HTBI primer set was used. TCRdb re-called the multiplex PCR reads through MiXCR, storing one row per CDR3 protein. Altogether around 500,000 distinct CDR3 sequences are present, around an eighth being singletons, with the ten largest covering around a sixth. Sequenced input: blood. These receptors were taken from a woman under 30 with Graves' hyperthyroidism.

This rearrangement joins TRBV18 to TRBJ1-2; 8 bases align to TRBD1. CDR3 length equals 16 residues. V was clipped by 3 bases and J by 1 base; unmatched bases: 7. Germline V CDR1 and CDR2: KGHSH, LQKENI. This CDR3 is CASSPSTGVLNYGYTF. The CDR3 DNA reads TGTGCCAGCTCACCGTCGACAGGGGTACTTAACTATGGCTACACCTTC.

This clonotype came up a few times. The chain is built from TRBV15 and TRBJ1-1; 8 bases agree with TRBD1. This CDR3 has 15 residues. Losses at the gene ends were 3 bases for V and 2 bases for J; bases not matched to a gene: 5. Germline lookup yields CDR1 LNHNV and CDR2 YYDKDF (reference sequence). The CDR3 DNA sequence: TGTGCCACCAGCAGCCTAGGACAGGGAAACACTGAAGCTTTCTTT. Encoded protein: CATSSLGQGNTEAFF.

V gene TRBV7-6 combines with J gene TRBJ2-3; D remains unclear. CDR1 and CDR2 from the germline V gene are SGHVS and FNYEAQ. The germline V and J ends were trimmed by 5 bases and 2 bases, with 11 bases remaining between them. The CDR3 runs 14 residues. The CDR3 sequence is CASSPDTATDTQYF. In nucleotides, the CDR3 is TGTGCCAGCAGCCCCGACACCGCCACAGATACGCAGTATTTT.

This clonotype was observed a handful of times. With a much larger clone just one base away, this may be a read error. V is TRBV6-1 and J is TRBJ2-7, with 12 bases matching TRBD2. J was trimmed by 8 bases and V by 6 bases; bases with no gene match: 5. CDR3 length: 13 amino acids. From germline, CDR1 is MNHNS and CDR2 SASEGT. The CDR3 region has the DNA TGTGCCAGCAGGCCTGGACTAGCGGGGAAGCAGTACGTC. Encoded protein: CASRPGLAGKQYV.

V gene TRBV3-1 combines with J gene TRBJ2-2, with 9 bases aligning to TRBD2. The CDR3 spans 17 residues. CDR1 is LGHDT, CDR2 YNNKEL, per germline (reference sequence). Losses at the gene ends were 3 bases for V and 5 bases for J; bases not matched to a gene: 10. The CDR3 bases are TGTGCCAGCAGCCAGATTGGCGGGAGGGCCGGAACCGGGGAGCTGTTTTTT. Translated: CASSQIGGRAGTGELFF.

Comments on this clonotype: At one boundary the junction diverges from the germline segment, which might be a read error. The chain employs TRBV25-1 and TRBJ1-1, with D possibly TRBD1 on 6 matching bases. CDR1 and CDR2 (germline): MGHDK, SYGVNS. The CDR3 spans 15 residues. CDR3 sequence reads: CASRNNRGRGTGAFF. The CDR3 DNA is TGTGCCAGCAGGAATAATCGGGGGCGGGGAACTGGAGCTTTCTTT.

V and J are TRBV20-1 and TRBJ2-1, with D unresolved. Trimming took 0 bases from V and 5 from J, leaving 14 bases between them. CDR1 DFQATT and CDR2 SNEGSKA come from the germline V gene (reference sequence). This CDR3 region has 15 residues. This CDR3 is CSAREVTTRNNEQFF. The CDR3 nucleotides are TGCAGTGCTAGAGAAGTAACAACCCGAAACAATGAGCAGTTCTTC.

This clonotype was found a few times. The rearrangement joins TRBV19 to TRBJ2-7; maybe TRBD1 (6 bases). CDR1 is LNHDA, CDR2 SQIVND, per germline (reference sequence). Deletions cut 6 bases from V and 7 bases from J, with 13 bases between. The CDR3 extends over 12 amino acids. The CDR3 region has the DNA TGTGCCAGTAGATCCCAAGGGGGTGAGCAGTACTTC. Translating gives CASRSQGGEQYF. Variable domain in full (rest from reference TRBV19 and TRBJ2-7): DGGITQSPKYLFRKEGQNVTLSCEQNLNHDAMYWYRQDPGQGLRLIYYSQIVNDFQKGDIAEGYSVSREKKESFPLTVTSAQKNPTAFYLCASRSQGGEQYFGPGTRLTVT.

Many counts were recorded for this clonotype. The V gene is TRBV28, the J gene TRBJ2-5, with D tentatively TRBD1 or TRBD2 (5 bases each). V shed 5 bases and J shed 2 bases, with 15 bases lying between them. The germline V gene has CDR1 MDHEN and CDR2 SYDVKM. CDR3 length: 15 amino acids. The CDR3 nucleotides read TGTGCCAGCAGTCTCGATTTGGGGGTTCAAGAGACCCAGTACTTC. Protein product: CASSLDLGVQETQYF. Full variable domain (rest looked up from reference TRBV28 and TRBJ2-5): DVKVTQSSRYLVKRTGEKVFLECVQDMDHENMFWYRQDPGLGLRLIYFSYDVKMKEKGDIPEGYSVSREKKERFSLILESASTNQTSMYLCASSLDLGVQETQYFGPGTRLLVL.

In this sample, this clonotype turned up many times. The chain uses TRBV13 and TRBJ1-6; D not certain. The CDR3 loop spans 13 amino acids. Germline CDR1 is PRHDT and CDR2 is FYEKMQ (reference sequence). V shed 4 bases and J shed 7 bases, with 8 bases lying between them. CDR3 residues: CASSSSLNSPLHF. CDR3 sequence (DNA): TGTGCCAGCAGCTCCTCACTCAATTCACCCCTCCACTTT.

CDR3 DNA: TGTGCCAGCAGTTACCCCAATGCGCCCCGTCCGGGACTAGCAACAGATACGCAGTATTTT. Translated: CASSYPNAPRPGLATDTQYF. V gene TRBV6-2 or TRBV6-3 combines with J gene TRBJ2-3; TRBD2 aligns across 9 bases. The germline gives CDR1 MNHEY, CDR2 SVGEGT. The J segment lost 3 bases and the V segment lost 2 bases, leaving 18 bases of the junction unmatched. This CDR3 comprises 20 residues.

This clonotype appeared many times. V and J are TRBV30 and TRBJ2-5; TRBD1 agrees at 8 bases. This CDR3 spans 15 amino acids. Germline V gene data show CDR1 as GTSNPN and CDR2 as SVGIG (reference sequence). Germline trimming cut 4 bases from V and 5 bases from J; bases unmatched to any gene: 12. The CDR3 sequence is CAWMDLRGPRETQYF. In DNA, the CDR3 is TGTGCCTGGATGGACCTCAGGGGGCCACGGGAGACCCAGTACTTC.

This clonotype has a count of ten or more. The chain recombines TRBV18 with TRBJ2-7; TRBD2 aligns across 14 bases. V lost 0 bases to trimming and J lost 6 bases; unmatched junction nucleotides: 1. CDR1 is KGHSH, CDR2 LQKENI, per germline. The CDR3 is 15 residues long. The CDR3 DNA is TGTGCCAGCTCACCACCGGGACTAGCGGGAGCCGAGCAGTACGTC. Protein sequence: CASSPPGLAGAEQYV.

V gene TRBV5-1 combines with J gene TRBJ2-1; maybe TRBD2 (6 bases). CDR3 length equals 14 residues. Germline CDR1 reads SGHRS; CDR2 reads YFSETQ. V was shortened by 0 bases and J by 12 bases, with 16 bases between the two germline ends. The DNA of the CDR3 is TGCGCCAGCAGCTTGGCCGGAGGGCAGGGTGGGCAGTTCTTC. Protein product: CASSLAGGQGGQFF. The entire variable domain, with the rest obtained from reference TRBV5-1 and TRBJ2-1, is as follows: KAGVTQTPRYLIKTRGQQVTLSCSPISGHRSVSWYQQTPGQGLQFLFEYFSETQRNKGNFPGRFSGRQFSNSRSEMNVSTLELGDSALYLCASSLAGGQGGQFFGPGTRLTVL.

The V and J genes are TRBV7-3 and TRBJ2-1, with no clear D. The V gene lost 2 bases and the J gene lost 4 bases, with 9 bases spanning the gap. The germline CDR1 and CDR2 sequences are SGHTA and FQGTGA. CDR3 length equals 14 residues. CDR3 residues: CASSLRGTYNEQFF. The CDR3 DNA sequence: TGTGCCAGCAGCTTACGTGGTACATACAATGAGCAGTTCTTC.

The table lists this clonotype with many counts. A much larger clone sits a single nucleotide away, making a read error possible. The chain carries TRBV7-2 and TRBJ1-6; D possibly corresponds to TRBD1 (5 bases). Germline V lookup: CDR1 SGHTA, CDR2 FQGNSA. The CDR3 runs to 15 residues. The CDR3 is CASSPEGYRDSPLYF. CDR3 sequence (DNA): TGTGCCAGCAGCCCAGAGGGGTATAGGGATTCACCCCTCTACTTT. The full variable domain, with the rest looked up from reference TRBV7-2 and TRBJ1-6, is GAGVSQSPSNKVTEKGKDVELRCDPISGHTALYWYRQSLGQGLEFLIYFQGNSAPDKSGLPSDRFSAERTGGSVSTLTIQRTQQEDSAVYLCASSPEGYRDSPLYFGNGTRLTVT.

There are many counts of this clonotype. The rearrangement links TRBV12-3 or TRBV12-4 to TRBJ1-5, with 7 bases identical to TRBD1. This CDR3 spans 13 amino acids. Trimming cost V 6 bases and J 7 bases; bases outside gene matches: 6. The CDR3 DNA reads as TGTGCCAGCAGCGCGACAGGGAACCAGCCCCAGCATTTT. Its translation is CASSATGNQPQHF.

The sample holds many counts of this clonotype. The genes are TRBV11-3 and TRBJ1-1, with a possible D match to TRBD1 (6 bases). Looked up from germline, CDR1 is SGHNT and CDR2 is YENEEA. The CDR3 spans 12 residues. Trimming stripped 5 bases from V and 7 bases from J, with 11 bases between. CDR3: CASSVRGHEAFF. As DNA, the CDR3 is TGTGCCAGCAGCGTCCGGGGACATGAAGCTTTCTTT.

A word on this clonotype: Since a much larger clone is just one base distant, this may be a read error. This chain connects TRBV6-4 to TRBJ1-2; the D gene is possibly TRBD1 (5 bases). From germline, CDR1 is MRHNA and CDR2 SNTAGT. The ends were cut back, 8 bases at V and 3 bases at J, with 7 bases in the middle. CDR3 length equals 11 residues. CDR3 protein: CASRDHYGYTF. CDR3 DNA: TGTGCCAGCCGGGACCACTATGGCTACACCTTC.

The chain recombines TRBV28 with TRBJ1-4; D gene unclear. V was pared by 6 bases and J by 8 bases, with 16 bases between. This CDR3 is 14 amino acids long. Per germline, CDR1 MDHEN and CDR2 SYDVKM. In DNA, the CDR3 is TGTGCCAGCAGCCCCCACGAGGGAGGCGAAAAACTGTTTTTT. This codes for CASSPHEGGEKLFF.

J is TRBJ1-1 and V is TRBV11-2; D unresolved. This CDR3 comprises 15 residues. V was trimmed by 8 bases and J by 1 base, leaving 17 bases between them. Looked up from germline, CDR1 is SGHAT and CDR2 is FQNNGV. Here the CDR3 reads CASGPTDGSNTEAFF. CDR3 bases: TGTGCCAGCGGCCCCACGGACGGATCGAACACTGAAGCTTTCTTT.

There are a few counts of this clonotype. The chain combines TRBV11-3 with TRBJ2-1, with 12 bases identical to TRBD2. J was trimmed by 8 bases and V by 5 bases; bases with no gene match: 7. Germline V gene data show CDR1 as SGHNT and CDR2 as YENEEA. The CDR3 contains 15 residues. CDR3 residues: CASSVLAGGIDEQFF. CDR3 nucleotides: TGTGCCAGCAGCGTACTAGCGGGAGGCATCGATGAGCAGTTCTTC. Based on the CDR3 plus reference TRBV11-3 and TRBJ2-1, the full variable domain is EAGVVQSPRYKIIEKKQPVAFWCNPISGHNTLYWYLQNLGQGPELLIRYENEEAVDDSQLPKDRFSAERLKGVDSTLKIQPAELGDSAVYLCASSVLAGGIDEQFFGPGTRLTVL.

The chain is built from TRBV4-1 and TRBJ2-4, with D unresolved. The V and J ends lost 6 bases and 0 bases respectively, with 12 bases between them. Germline CDR1 and CDR2: MGHRA and YSYEKL. This CDR3 region has 15 residues. The CDR3 nucleotides read TGCGCCAGCAGGCGGCGGACCTTAGCCAAAAACATTCAGTACTTC. Its protein product is CASRRRTLAKNIQYF.

The table lists this clonotype with many counts. The chain employs TRBV30 and TRBJ2-4; D ambiguous. Germline CDR1 GTSNPN, CDR2 SVGIG (reference sequence). Deletions cut 0 bases from V and 12 bases from J, with 9 bases between. The CDR3 covers 11 residues. The CDR3 coding sequence is TGTGCCTGGAGTGTCAGGCGCACTCAGTACTTC. Its protein product is CAWSVRRTQYF.

The V call is TRBV4-1, the J call TRBJ1-4; the D is unclear. Per the germline V gene, CDR1 is MGHRA and CDR2 is YSYEKL. This CDR3 spans 16 amino acids. Trimming removed 0 bases from V and 0 bases from J, with 8 bases in between. CDR3 loop: CASSQETVATNEKLFF. CDR3 coding DNA: TGCGCCAGCAGCCAAGAGACGGTTGCAACTAATGAAAAACTGTTTTTT.

This clonotype came up a few times. The chain has TRBV6-5 and TRBJ2-1, with D unclear. CDR3 length: 11 amino acids. V lost 4 bases, J lost 9 bases, and 7 bases lay in between. Germline CDR1 MNHEY, CDR2 SVGAGI. The CDR3 DNA follows: TGTGCCAGCAGTTCTGATAGTGAGCAGTTCTTC. Its translation: CASSSDSEQFF.

In its sample, this clonotype was seen many times. The V gene is TRBV12-3 or TRBV12-4, the J gene TRBJ1-1; no definite D call. Trimming stripped 2 bases from V and 1 base from J, with 14 bases between. There are 16 residues in the CDR3. CDR3 sequence (DNA): TGTGCCAGCAGTTTATTAGAGGGTTGGGCGAACACTGAAGCTTTCTTT. Translating gives CASSLLEGWANTEAFF.

Notes on this clonotype: A much larger clone is a single base away; this may be a read error. V is TRBV29-1 and J is TRBJ2-4; 9 bases are shared with TRBD1. This CDR3 spans 13 amino acids. Germline lookup yields CDR1 SQVTM and CDR2 ANQGSEA. After removal of 7 bases from V and 8 bases from J, the junction contained 9 bases not matched to a gene. The CDR3 loop is CSAGQGTLDIQYF. DNA for the CDR3: TGCAGCGCAGGACAGGGGACTTTGGACATTCAGTACTTC.

Comments on this clonotype: One junction end disagrees with the germline gene, perhaps due to a read error. The CDR3 loop is CAGSLAVGKGGLETQYF. CDR3 nucleotides: TGTGCCGGCAGCTTAGCGGTGGGAAAGGGTGGCCTTGAGACCCAGTACTTC. The chain is built from TRBV7-9 and TRBJ2-5; maybe TRBD2 (6 bases). The CDR3 contains 17 residues. From germline, CDR1 is SEHNR and CDR2 FQNEAQ (reference sequence).

The gene calls are TRBV12-3 or TRBV12-4 and TRBJ2-5; TRBD2 aligns across 10 bases. The V segment lost 4 bases and the J segment 5 bases; nucleotides outside the gene matches: 13. The length of the CDR3 is 17 residues. CDR3 sequence: CASSSPASGRMYETQYF. The CDR3 DNA reads TGTGCCAGCAGTTCCCCGGCTAGCGGGAGAATGTACGAGACCCAGTACTTC.

The gene calls are TRBV28 and TRBJ2-7, with 7 bases lining up with TRBD1. In germline, CDR1 is MDHEN, CDR2 SYDVKM. Trimming removed 5 bases from V and 3 bases from J; junction bases left unmatched: 16. The CDR3 spans 17 residues. The DNA for the CDR3 is TGTGCCAGCAGTCGAACAACCCCCCGGGACAGCCACTACGAGCAGTACTTC. As protein: CASSRTTPRDSHYEQYF.